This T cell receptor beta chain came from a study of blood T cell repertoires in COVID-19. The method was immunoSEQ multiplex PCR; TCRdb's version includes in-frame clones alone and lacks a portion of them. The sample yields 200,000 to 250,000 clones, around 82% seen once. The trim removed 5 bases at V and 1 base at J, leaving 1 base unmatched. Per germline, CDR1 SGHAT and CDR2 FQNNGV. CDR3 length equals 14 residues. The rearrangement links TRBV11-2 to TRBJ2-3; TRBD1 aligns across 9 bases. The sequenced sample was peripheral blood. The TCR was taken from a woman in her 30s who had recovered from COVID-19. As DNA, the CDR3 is TGTGCCAGCAGCGACAGGGGGGGCACAGATACGCAGTATTTT. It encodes CASSDRGGTDTQYF.